This T cell receptor beta chain is from a study of T cell responses to AZD1222 COVID-19 vaccine. Notes on this clone: The antigen is undetermined.

The assay was immunoSEQ multiplex PCR, and TCRdb's table has in-frame clones only and misses some. The sample carries 150,000 or so clones, around 89% recorded once. General observations from the study: CD4 TCRs covered the whole spike, strongest at regions 160-218 and 743-854. Variant regions that are unmutated are reportedly the target of nearly half of spike-specific TCRs. Repertoire sampling happened only post peak T cell response.

The source was peripheral blood, collected on day 0 of AZD1222 vaccination. The sequence was collected from an adult in good health.

CDR3 protein: CASSPDTYEQYF. The CDR3 region has the DNA TGTGCCAGCAGCCCAGATACCTACGAGCAGTACTTC. The chain combines TRBV3-1 (or the pseudogene TRBV3-2) with TRBJ2-7; D remains unclear. Germline CDR1 and CDR2: LGHDT and YNNKEL (reference sequence). The CDR3 runs to 12 residues. V lost 4 bases to trimming and J lost 2 bases, with 6 bases between them.